The 27 T cell receptor beta chains below all came from one sample that was sequenced in a study of T cell clonotyping in hematopoietic cell transplantation. Method: immunoSEQ multiplex PCR; TCRdb's copy keeps in-frame clones and lacks some. The sample lists approximately 5,800 clones, about 80% occurring once. The sequences come from peripheral blood mononuclear cells, collected 30 days after allogeneic stem cell transplant. The receptors were gathered from a male patient aged 55-69 years who had an allogeneic stem cell transplant from an unrelated donor, so the T cells may come from the graft donor. Some clones in this sample may be carry-over from other donors' samples.

The V call is TRBV9, the J call TRBJ2-1, with 8 bases fitting TRBD1. This CDR3 contains 12 residues. V gave up 3 bases and J gave up 9 bases; unmatched junction bases: 2. Germline V gene sequence: CDR1 SGDLS, CDR2 YYNGEE. DNA for the CDR3: TGTGCCAGCAGCGGCGACAGGGGTGAGCAGTTCTTC. Its protein is CASSGDRGEQFF.

V gene TRBV11-2 combines with J gene TRBJ2-7, with 7 bases matching TRBD1. V lost 3 bases to trimming and J lost 5 bases; unmatched junction nucleotides: 4. The CDR3 covers 13 residues. Germline CDR1 is SGHAT and CDR2 is FQNNGV. The CDR3 spells CASSFLTGDEQYF. The CDR3 DNA sequence: TGTGCCAGCAGCTTTCTCACAGGGGACGAGCAGTACTTC.

The rearrangement uses TRBV9 and TRBJ1-2; D remains ambiguous. V lost 4 bases, J lost 8 bases, and 12 bases lay in between. CDR1 and CDR2 (germline): SGDLS, YYNGEE. This CDR3 has 12 residues. In nucleotides, the CDR3 is TGTGCCAGCAGCCCCCCCTTGGGGGGCTACACCTTC. It specifies CASSPPLGGYTF.

The rearrangement joins TRBV7-2 to TRBJ1-2; D might be TRBD1 (5 bases). The CDR3 is 15 amino acids. V lost 2 bases and J lost 8, with 18 bases in between. Germline CDR1 is SGHTA and CDR2 is FQGNSA. The CDR3 here is CASSLSWAGGVGYTF. The CDR3 DNA reads as TGTGCCAGCAGCTTAAGCTGGGCCGGGGGAGTGGGCTACACCTTC.

V is TRBV5-4 and J is TRBJ2-1, with 9 nucleotides matching TRBD2. The CDR3 totals 17 residues. V lost 0 bases and J lost 7; bases outside the gene matches: 11. From germline, CDR1 is SGHNT and CDR2 YYREEE (reference sequence). CDR3 region: CASSLGVAGVRGNEQFF. DNA for the CDR3: TGTGCCAGCAGCTTGGGGGTAGCGGGGGTCCGTGGGAATGAGCAGTTCTTC.

This clone was found a few times. The chain links TRBV7-6 to TRBJ1-3; possible D gene TRBD1, 5 bases. Germline V gene data show CDR1 as SGHVS and CDR2 as FNYEAQ. The CDR3 is made up of 14 amino acids. V shed 1 base and J shed 4 bases, with 8 bases lying between them. CDR3 region: CASSLEGNGNTIYF. CDR3 nucleotide sequence: TGTGCCAGCAGCTTAGAGGGGAACGGAAACACCATATATTTT. The variable domain in full, completed from reference TRBV7-6 and TRBJ1-3, reads GAGVSQSPRYKVTKRGQDVALRCDPISGHVSLYWYRQALGQGPEFLTYFNYEAQQDKSGLPNDRFSAERPEGSISTLTIQRTEQRDSAMYRCASSLEGNGNTIYFGEGSWLTVV.

The chain recombines TRBV7-6 with TRBJ1-2; 8 positions match TRBD1. The CDR3 totals 17 residues. Germline values: CDR1 SGHVS, CDR2 FNYEAQ. The V gene end was trimmed by 1 base and the J gene end by 1 base; junction bases not matched to a gene: 8. The CDR3 bases are TGTGCCAGCAGCTTAGGGTACCAGGGGGCGCATAACTATGGCTACACCTTC. The encoded protein is CASSLGYQGAHNYGYTF.

Comment on this clone: At one end, the junction sequence differs from germline, possibly due to a read error. The genes are TRBV7-7 and TRBJ2-1; 10 nucleotides align to TRBD1. Germline V CDR1 and CDR2: SSHAT, FNYEAQ (reference sequence). The CDR3 is 14 amino acids. The CDR3 DNA follows: TGTGCTAGCAGACCTCTCCCGGGACAGGGGGAGCAGTTCTTC. Its translation is CASRPLPGQGEQFF.

The chain is built from TRBV4-1 and TRBJ1-5; 8 nucleotides align to TRBD1. V dropped 2 bases and J dropped 3; count of bases not matched to a gene: 15. The CDR3 runs 19 residues. CDR1 MGHRA and CDR2 YSYEKL come from the germline V gene. The CDR3 DNA reads TGCGCCAGCAGCCAATCCGGACAGGGTGCCGGCCTTTACAATCAGCCCCAGCATTTT. It codes for CASSQSGQGAGLYNQPQHF.

This clone was observed once. The genes are TRBV11-2 and TRBJ2-3, with D perhaps TRBD1 (5 bases). Germline CDR1 SGHAT, CDR2 FQNNGV. There are 15 residues in the CDR3. With 1 base removed from V and 4 bases from J, the gap between germline ends came to 12 bases. The CDR3 region has the DNA TGTGCCAGCAGCTTAGTAACAGGTGCCGCAGATACGCAGTATTTT. Translating gives CASSLVTGAADTQYF.

This clone was observed once. The rearrangement links TRBV7-2 to TRBJ1-1, with 7 bases aligning to TRBD1. Germline V gene sequence: CDR1 SGHTA, CDR2 FQGNSA. This CDR3 has 15 amino acids. After removal of 5 bases from V and 1 base from J, the junction contained 7 bases not matched to a gene. Here the CDR3 reads CASSKQGPTNTEAFF. The DNA for the CDR3 is TGTGCCAGCAGCAAACAGGGGCCAACGAACACTGAAGCTTTCTTT.

The V call is TRBV10-2, the J call TRBJ1-1; D not resolved. CDR3 length: 14 amino acids. Per germline, CDR1 WSHSY and CDR2 SAAADI. V was shortened by 2 bases and J by 2 bases, with 9 bases between the two germline ends. DNA of the CDR3: TGCGCCAGCAGTGAGACAGCCCAAAACACTGAAGCTTTCTTT. It codes for CASSETAQNTEAFF.

The chain carries TRBV19 and TRBJ2-6; 9 positions match TRBD1. CDR3 size: 19 residues. The J segment lost 4 bases and the V segment lost 4 bases, leaving 14 bases of the junction unmatched. CDR1 and CDR2 (germline): LNHDA, SQIVND (reference sequence). The CDR3 reads CASSTFGTGHGSGANVLTF. Written as DNA, the CDR3 is TGTGCCAGTAGTACTTTTGGGACAGGGCACGGTTCGGGGGCCAACGTCCTGACTTTC.

The genes are TRBV30 and TRBJ1-3; 8 bases match TRBD1. The germline gives CDR1 GTSNPN, CDR2 SVGIG (reference sequence). The CDR3 covers 20 residues. Trimming at V came to 0 bases and at J to 0 bases, leaving 16 bases not matched to a gene. This CDR3 is CAWSVPWGTRTGSSGNTIYF. The CDR3 DNA reads as TGTGCCTGGAGTGTACCTTGGGGGACTAGGACAGGGAGCTCTGGAAACACCATATATTTT.

The rearrangement uses TRBV4-1 and TRBJ1-4, with unresolved D. V was trimmed by 4 bases and J by 7 bases, leaving 7 bases between them. The germline gives CDR1 MGHRA, CDR2 YSYEKL. The CDR3 is made up of 12 amino acids. The CDR3 is CASSRDFEKLFF. The CDR3 nucleotides read TGCGCCAGCAGCCGAGACTTTGAAAAACTGTTTTTT.

The chain uses TRBV6-5 and TRBJ2-1; D is perhaps TRBD2 (7 bases). The CDR3 loop spans 13 amino acids. The germline CDR1 and CDR2 sequences are MNHEY and SVGAGI. With 0 bases removed from V and 9 bases from J, the gap between germline ends came to 9 bases. CDR3 in DNA: TGTGCCAGCAGTTACTCACGGGGGGCTGAGCAGTTCTTC. Amino acids: CASSYSRGAEQFF.

The count of this clone is one. V and J are TRBV21-1 and TRBJ1-2; no DNA check was done on the table's D call, TRBD1. TRBV21-1 is annotated as a pseudogene. This CDR3 region has 14 residues. The CDR3 reads CASSRRQGNYGYTF. The CDR3 bases are TGTGCCAGCAGCAGACGACAGGGAAACTATGGCTACACCTTC.

The chain is built from TRBV5-6 and TRBJ2-7; 7 bases agree with TRBD2. This CDR3 has 13 amino acids. Germline V lookup: CDR1 SGHDT, CDR2 YYEEEE. Unmatched junction bases numbered 4, after V lost 4 bases and J lost 3 bases. CDR3 amino acids: CASSLWEGYEQYF. The CDR3 DNA follows: TGTGCCAGCAGCCTCTGGGAGGGCTACGAGCAGTACTTC.

On this clone: Other DNA sequences in this sample translate to the same CDR3. The chain links TRBV20-1 to TRBJ2-5; D not resolved. This CDR3 comprises 11 residues. Trimming took 5 bases from V and 1 from J, leaving 5 bases between them. CDR1 DFQATT and CDR2 SNEGSKA come from the germline V gene (reference sequence). In DNA form, the CDR3 reads TGCAGTGCTCGACCCCAAGAGACCCAGTACTTC. Its translation is CSARPQETQYF.

The V gene is TRBV30, the J gene TRBJ2-7; TRBD2 aligns across 8 bases. V trimming: 5 bases; J trimming: 0 bases; junction bases outside the gene matches: 6. The CDR3 has 14 residues. Germline V gives CDR1 GTSNPN, CDR2 SVGIG (reference sequence). The CDR3 DNA is TGTGCCTGGGAGCGGGAGCACCTCTCCTACGAGCAGTACTTC. Its translation is CAWEREHLSYEQYF.

The gene calls are TRBV6-5 and TRBJ1-2; perhaps TRBD1 as D (6 bases). V was cut by 7 bases and J by 3 bases, with 18 bases left in between. The CDR3 spans 15 residues. The germline gives CDR1 MNHEY, CDR2 SVGAGI. CDR3 in amino acids: CASTSLGGSDYGYTF. Written as DNA, the CDR3 is TGTGCCAGCACCAGTCTCGGGGGCTCGGACTATGGCTACACCTTC.

V and J are TRBV7-2 and TRBJ2-1; the match to TRBD2 covers 7 bases. The CDR3 loop spans 17 amino acids. With 0 bases clipped from V and 0 bases from J, the junction kept 5 bases outside the gene matches. Germline assignment: CDR1 SGHTA and CDR2 FQGNSA. As DNA, the CDR3 is TGTGCCAGCAGCTTAGCGCGGGGGTTATCCTCCTACAATGAGCAGTTCTTC. Its protein is CASSLARGLSSYNEQFF.

This chain joins TRBV2 and TRBJ1-2; TRBD1 agrees at 8 bases. The CDR3 has 13 residues. Germline V lookup: CDR1 SNHLY, CDR2 FYNNEI. The V gene end was trimmed by 9 bases and the J gene end by 7 bases; junction bases not matched to a gene: 10. CDR3 region: CARETGVDRGYTF. CDR3 sequence (DNA): TGTGCCAGAGAGACAGGGGTGGATCGTGGCTACACCTTC.

The chain combines TRBV28 with TRBJ2-7; 7 nucleotides line up with TRBD1. The V segment lost 3 bases and the J segment 0 bases; nucleotides outside the gene matches: 2. CDR3 length: 14 residues. Per the germline V gene, CDR1 is MDHEN and CDR2 is SYDVKM. CDR3 nucleotide sequence: TGTGCCAGCAGTTTGACAGGGAGCTCCTACGAGCAGTACTTC. Its protein product is CASSLTGSSYEQYF.

A single count supports this clone. The DNA for the CDR3 is TGTGCCAGCAGTCAACCTAAGATAAACACCGGGGAGCTGTTTTTT. It codes for CASSQPKINTGELFF. The chain has TRBV7-9 and TRBJ2-2; no definite D call. Germline values: CDR1 SEHNR, CDR2 FQNEAQ (reference sequence). V lost 6 bases to trimming and J lost 2 bases, with 13 bases between them. The CDR3 sequence is 15 residues long.

The chain couples TRBV7-9 to TRBJ2-7, with a possible D match to TRBD1 (5 bases). There are 12 residues in the CDR3. V was trimmed by 4 bases and J by 4 bases, leaving 8 bases between them. Germline lookup yields CDR1 SEHNR and CDR2 FQNEAQ (reference sequence). CDR3 in amino acids: CASSSQGYEQYF. The CDR3 region has the DNA TGTGCCAGCAGCTCTCAGGGTTACGAGCAGTACTTC.

V is TRBV7-9 and J is TRBJ2-3, with TRBD2 matching 7 bases. Germline V gene data show CDR1 as SEHNR and CDR2 as FQNEAQ (reference sequence). This CDR3 is built from 17 residues. The V and J ends lost 2 bases and 2 bases, in that order; junction bases with no gene match: 10. The CDR3 sequence is CASSLRELGDYTDTQYF. The CDR3, as DNA: TGTGCCAGCAGCTTAAGGGAGTTGGGGGACTACACAGATACGCAGTATTTT.